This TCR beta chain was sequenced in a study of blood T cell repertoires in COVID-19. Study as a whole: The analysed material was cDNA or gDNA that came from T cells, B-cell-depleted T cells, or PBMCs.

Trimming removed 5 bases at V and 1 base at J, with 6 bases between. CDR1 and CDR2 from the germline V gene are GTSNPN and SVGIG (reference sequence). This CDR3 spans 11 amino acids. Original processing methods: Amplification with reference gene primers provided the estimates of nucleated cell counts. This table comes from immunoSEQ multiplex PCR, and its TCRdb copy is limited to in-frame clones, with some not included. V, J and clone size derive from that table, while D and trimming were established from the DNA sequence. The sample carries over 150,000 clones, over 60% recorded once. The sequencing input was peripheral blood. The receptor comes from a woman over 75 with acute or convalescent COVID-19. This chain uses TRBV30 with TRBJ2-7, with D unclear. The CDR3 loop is CAWSNSYEQYF. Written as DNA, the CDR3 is TGTGCCTGGTCAAATTCCTACGAGCAGTACTTC.